The 3 T cell receptor beta chains below all came from one sample that was sequenced in a study of human T cells and chemical hapten exposure. Sequencing started from total RNA isolated from unfractionated whole blood. MiXCR, run by TCRdb on the 5' RACE reads, gives a single entry per CDR3 protein. The sample carries tens of thousands of distinct CDR3 sequences, about 7.7% recorded once. All receptors derive from a male donor in good health.

This clonotype was detected only a few times. The V and J genes are TRBV7-8 and TRBJ2-7; D is undetermined. Trimming left V 1 base short and J 0 bases short, with 10 bases between. CDR3 length: 15 residues. Germline loops: CDR1 SGHVS, CDR2 FQNEAQ. The CDR3 nucleotides are TGTGCCAGCAGCTTAGGATTTTACATCTCCTACGAGCAGTACTTC. Residues: CASSLGFYISYEQYF.

This clonotype was seen many times. The chain links TRBV5-1 to TRBJ2-4; 7 nucleotides line up with TRBD1. J lost 6 bases, V lost 6 bases, and 9 bases had no gene match. The CDR3 runs 14 residues. In germline, CDR1 is SGHRS, CDR2 YFSETQ. In DNA form, the CDR3 reads TGCGCCAGCAAAAAGGGGACAGACGGAAACATTCAGTACTTC. Protein product: CASKKGTDGNIQYF.

This clonotype was found many times. The chain has TRBV6-6 and TRBJ2-1; D is ambiguous. Trimming removed 6 bases at V and 0 bases at J, with 12 bases between. The germline CDR1 and CDR2 sequences are MNHNY and SVGAGI (reference sequence). The CDR3 has 15 residues. CDR3 sequence (DNA): TGTGCCAGCAGACCGGACGGAAGCTCCTACAATGAGCAGTTCTTC. It codes for CASRPDGSSYNEQFF.